Sample share makes the clone carrying this TCR beta chain medium-sized. Its target is unknown. This sample stems from a study of glioma-infiltrating T cells. General study points: Tissue and blood shared very few CDR3 sequences.

The iRepertoire nested amplicon-rescue multiplex PCR amplified TCR alpha and beta CDR3s from RNA. MiXCR was run by TCRdb on the multiplex PCR reads, yielding one entry per CDR3 protein. Altogether fewer than 90,000 distinct CDR3 sequences are present, 20% to 25% being singletons, with the ten largest covering roughly 7%. There are 14 residues in the CDR3. The germline gives CDR1 DFQATT, CDR2 SNEGSKA (reference sequence). Trimming cost V 1 base and J 7 bases, with 17 bases left between them. This sequence joins TRBV20-1 and TRBJ2-7; tentatively, D is TRBD1 (6 bases). This receptor was taken from a human donor with low-grade glioma or glioblastoma, undergoing nonglioma brain surgery, or in good health (not recorded which). Specimen: glioma tissue, nonneoplastic brain tissue, or PBMCs (not recorded which). The CDR3 spells CSARVQTGDKEQYF. The CDR3 DNA is TGCAGTGCTAGAGTTCAGACAGGTGACAAGGAGCAGTACTTC.